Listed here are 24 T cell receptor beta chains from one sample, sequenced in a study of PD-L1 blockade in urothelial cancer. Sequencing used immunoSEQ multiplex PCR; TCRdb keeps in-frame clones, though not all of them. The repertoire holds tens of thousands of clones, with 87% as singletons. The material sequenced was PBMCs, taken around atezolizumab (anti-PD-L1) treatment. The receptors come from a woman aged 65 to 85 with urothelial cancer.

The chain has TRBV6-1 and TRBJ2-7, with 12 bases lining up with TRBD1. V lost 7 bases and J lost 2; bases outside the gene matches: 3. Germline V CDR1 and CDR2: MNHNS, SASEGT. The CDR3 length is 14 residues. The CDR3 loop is CASTRDRGPYEQYF. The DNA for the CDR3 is TGTGCCAGCACCCGGGACAGGGGGCCCTACGAGCAGTACTTC.

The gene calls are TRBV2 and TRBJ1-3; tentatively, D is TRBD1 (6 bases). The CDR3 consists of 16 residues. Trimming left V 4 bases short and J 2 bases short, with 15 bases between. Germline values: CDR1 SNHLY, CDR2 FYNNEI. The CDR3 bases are TGTGCCAGCAGTGTACAACAGGGAGCTACTGGAAACACCATATATTTT. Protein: CASSVQQGATGNTIYF.

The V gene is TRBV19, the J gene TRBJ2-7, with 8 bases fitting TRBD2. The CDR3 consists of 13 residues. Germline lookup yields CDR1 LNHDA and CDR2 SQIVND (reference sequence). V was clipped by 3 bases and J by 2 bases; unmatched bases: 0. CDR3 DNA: TGTGCCAGTAGTATGGGACTAGCCTACGAGCAGTACTTC. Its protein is CASSMGLAYEQYF.

The CDR3: CASSFRASGGAADTQYF. For the CDR3, the DNA is TGCGCCAGCAGCTTTAGGGCTAGCGGGGGGGCCGCAGATACGCAGTATTTT. The chain couples TRBV5-1 to TRBJ2-3; TRBD2 matches at 12 bases. Per germline, CDR1 SGHRS and CDR2 YFSETQ. The J segment lost 4 bases and the V segment lost 2 bases, leaving 8 bases of the junction unmatched. The CDR3 has 17 amino acids. Looking up the rest from reference TRBV5-1 and TRBJ2-3 gives the full variable domain: KAGVTQTPRYLIKTRGQQVTLSCSPISGHRSVSWYQQTPGQGLQFLFEYFSETQRNKGNFPGRFSGRQFSNSRSEMNVSTLELGDSALYLCASSFRASGGAADTQYFGPGTRLTVL.

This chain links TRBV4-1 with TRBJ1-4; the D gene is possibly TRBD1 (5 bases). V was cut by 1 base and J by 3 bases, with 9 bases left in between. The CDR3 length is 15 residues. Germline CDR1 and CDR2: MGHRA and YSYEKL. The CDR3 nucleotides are TGCGCCAGCAGCCAAGGGGGCTATCCTAATGAAAAACTGTTTTTT. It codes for CASSQGGYPNEKLFF.

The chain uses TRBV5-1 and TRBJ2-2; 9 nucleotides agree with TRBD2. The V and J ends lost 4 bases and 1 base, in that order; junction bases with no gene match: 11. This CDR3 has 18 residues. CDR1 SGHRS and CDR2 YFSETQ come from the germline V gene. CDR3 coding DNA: TGCGCCAGCAGCCCTAGGTTAGCGGGAGACCTGAACACCGGGGAGCTGTTTTTT. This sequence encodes CASSPRLAGDLNTGELFF.

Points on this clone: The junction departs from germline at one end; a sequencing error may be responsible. CDR3 DNA: TGTGCCAGCAGCCTAGGGGGACAGGGCTATGGCTACACCTTC. As protein: CASSLGGQGYGYTF. The chain is built from TRBV13 and TRBJ1-2; 9 bases agree with TRBD1. The CDR3 extends over 14 amino acids. Germline CDR1 and CDR2: PRHDT and FYEKMQ (reference sequence). Full variable domain (outside the CDR3, taken from reference TRBV13 and TRBJ1-2): AAGVIQSPRHLIKEKRETATLKCYPIPRHDTVYWYQQGPGQDPQFLISFYEKMQSDKGSIPDRFSAQQFSDYHSELNMSSLELGDSALYFCASSLGGQGYGYTFGSGTRLTVV.

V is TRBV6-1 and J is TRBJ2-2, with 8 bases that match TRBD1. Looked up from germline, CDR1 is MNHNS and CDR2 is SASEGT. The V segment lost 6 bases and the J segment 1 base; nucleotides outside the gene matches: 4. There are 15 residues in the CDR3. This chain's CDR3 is CASSKDRGNTGELFF. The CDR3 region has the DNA TGTGCCAGCAGCAAAGACAGGGGGAACACCGGGGAGCTGTTTTTT.

CDR3 protein: CASSYLAGGAGELFF. Written as DNA, the CDR3 is TGTGCCAGCAGTTACTTAGCGGGAGGAGCCGGGGAGCTGTTTTTT. The gene calls are TRBV6-5 and TRBJ2-2; 10 nucleotides match TRBD2. Germline values: CDR1 MNHEY, CDR2 SVGAGI. Trimming removed 1 base from V and 6 bases from J; junction bases left unmatched: 2. There are 15 residues in the CDR3.

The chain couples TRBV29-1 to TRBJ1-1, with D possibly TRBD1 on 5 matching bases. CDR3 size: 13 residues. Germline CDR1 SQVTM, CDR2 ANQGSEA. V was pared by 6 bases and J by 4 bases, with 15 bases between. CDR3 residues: CSVLVGGGTEAFF. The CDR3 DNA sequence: TGCAGCGTACTCGTCGGGGGGGGCACTGAAGCTTTCTTT.

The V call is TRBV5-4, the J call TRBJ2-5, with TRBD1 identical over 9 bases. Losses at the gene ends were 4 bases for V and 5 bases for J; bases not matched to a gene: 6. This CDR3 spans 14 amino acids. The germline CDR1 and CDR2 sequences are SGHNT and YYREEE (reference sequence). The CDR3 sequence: CASSPDRGTETQYF. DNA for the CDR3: TGTGCCAGCAGCCCCGACAGGGGGACGGAGACCCAGTACTTC. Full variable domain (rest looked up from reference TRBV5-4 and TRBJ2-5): ETGVTQSPTHLIKTRGQQVTLRCSSQSGHNTVSWYQQALGQGPQFIFQYYREEENGRGNFPPRFSGLQFPNYSSELNVNALELDDSALYLCASSPDRGTETQYFGPGTRLLVL.

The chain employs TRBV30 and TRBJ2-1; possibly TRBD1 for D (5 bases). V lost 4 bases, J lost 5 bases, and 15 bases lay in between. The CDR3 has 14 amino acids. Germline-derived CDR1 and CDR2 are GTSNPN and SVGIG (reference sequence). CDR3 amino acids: CAWTETLQDNEQFF. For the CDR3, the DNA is TGTGCCTGGACCGAAACGTTACAGGACAATGAGCAGTTCTTC.

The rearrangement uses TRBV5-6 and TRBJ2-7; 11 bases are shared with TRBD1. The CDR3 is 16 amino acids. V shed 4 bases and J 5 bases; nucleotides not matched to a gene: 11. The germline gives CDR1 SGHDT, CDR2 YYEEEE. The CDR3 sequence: CASSPTGQGAGHEQYF. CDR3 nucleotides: TGTGCCAGCAGCCCGACAGGACAGGGGGCAGGCCACGAGCAGTACTTC.

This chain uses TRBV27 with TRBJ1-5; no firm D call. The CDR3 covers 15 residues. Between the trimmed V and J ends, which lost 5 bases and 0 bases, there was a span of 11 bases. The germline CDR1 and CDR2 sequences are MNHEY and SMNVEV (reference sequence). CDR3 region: CASSTGESSNQPQHF. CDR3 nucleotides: TGTGCCAGCAGTACCGGAGAGTCTAGCAATCAGCCCCAGCATTTT.

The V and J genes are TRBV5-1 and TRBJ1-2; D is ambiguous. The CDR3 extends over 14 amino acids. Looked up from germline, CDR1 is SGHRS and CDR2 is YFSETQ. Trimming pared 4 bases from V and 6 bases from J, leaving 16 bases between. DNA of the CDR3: TGCGCCAGCAGCCCCGGAGGTTTTGTCCATGGCTACACCTTC. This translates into CASSPGGFVHGYTF.

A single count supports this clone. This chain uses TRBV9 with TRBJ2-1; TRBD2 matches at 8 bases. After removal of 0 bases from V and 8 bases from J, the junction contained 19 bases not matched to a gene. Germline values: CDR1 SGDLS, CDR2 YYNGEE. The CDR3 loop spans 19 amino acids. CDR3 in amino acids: CASSVGVVGTRGGFDEQFF. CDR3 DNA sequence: TGTGCCAGCAGCGTAGGAGTTGTTGGGACCCGCGGGGGGTTCGATGAGCAGTTCTTC.

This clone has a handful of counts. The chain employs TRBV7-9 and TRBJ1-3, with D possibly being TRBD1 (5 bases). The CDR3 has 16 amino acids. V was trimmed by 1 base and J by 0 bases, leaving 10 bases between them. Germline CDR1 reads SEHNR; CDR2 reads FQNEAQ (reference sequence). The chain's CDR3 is CASSLVTESSGNTIYF. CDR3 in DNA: TGTGCCAGCAGCTTAGTGACAGAGTCCTCTGGAAACACCATATATTTT.

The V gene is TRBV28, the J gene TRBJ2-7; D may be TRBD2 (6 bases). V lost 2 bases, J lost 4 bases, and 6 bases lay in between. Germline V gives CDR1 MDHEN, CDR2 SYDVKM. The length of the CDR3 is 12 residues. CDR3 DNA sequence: TGTGCCAGCAGTTTAGGGGGGTACGAGCAGTACTTC. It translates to CASSLGGYEQYF.

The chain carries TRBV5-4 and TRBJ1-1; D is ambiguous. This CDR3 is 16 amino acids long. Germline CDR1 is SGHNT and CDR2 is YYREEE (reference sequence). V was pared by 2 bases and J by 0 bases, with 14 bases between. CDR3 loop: CASSFRKQALNTEAFF. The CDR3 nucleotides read TGTGCCAGCAGCTTCCGTAAGCAGGCATTGAACACTGAAGCTTTCTTT.

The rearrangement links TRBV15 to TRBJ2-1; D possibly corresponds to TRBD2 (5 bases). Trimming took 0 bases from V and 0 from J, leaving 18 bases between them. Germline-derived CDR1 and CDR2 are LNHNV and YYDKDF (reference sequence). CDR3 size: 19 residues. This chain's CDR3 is CATSRDRASPISSYNEQFF. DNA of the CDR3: TGTGCCACCAGCAGAGATCGGGCTAGCCCCATCAGCTCCTACAATGAGCAGTTCTTC.

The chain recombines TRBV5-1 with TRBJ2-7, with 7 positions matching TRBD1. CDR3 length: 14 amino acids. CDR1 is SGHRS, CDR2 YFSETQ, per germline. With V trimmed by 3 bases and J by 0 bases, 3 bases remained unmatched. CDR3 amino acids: CASSYDRVSYEQYF. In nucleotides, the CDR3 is TGCGCCAGCAGCTATGACAGGGTCTCCTACGAGCAGTACTTC.

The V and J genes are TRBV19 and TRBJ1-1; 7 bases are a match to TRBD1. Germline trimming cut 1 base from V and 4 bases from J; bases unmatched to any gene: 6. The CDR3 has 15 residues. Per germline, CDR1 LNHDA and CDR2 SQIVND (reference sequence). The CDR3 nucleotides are TGTGCCAGTAGTATAGGGAGCAGGGGGTCCACTGAAGCTTTCTTT. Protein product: CASSIGSRGSTEAFF.

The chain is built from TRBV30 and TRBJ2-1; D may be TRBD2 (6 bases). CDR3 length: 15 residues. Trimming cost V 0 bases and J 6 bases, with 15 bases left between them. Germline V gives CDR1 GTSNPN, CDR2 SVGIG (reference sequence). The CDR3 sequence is CAWSVRVGGFNEQFF. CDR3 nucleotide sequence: TGTGCCTGGAGTGTACGGGTGGGGGGTTTCAATGAGCAGTTCTTC.

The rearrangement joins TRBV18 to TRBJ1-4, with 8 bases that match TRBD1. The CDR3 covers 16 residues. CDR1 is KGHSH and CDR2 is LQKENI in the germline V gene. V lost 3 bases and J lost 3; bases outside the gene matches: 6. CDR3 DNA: TGTGCCAGCTCACCTTTGCGACAGGGGTCTAATGAAAAACTGTTTTTT. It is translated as CASSPLRQGSNEKLFF.